The next 27 T cell receptor beta chains were all read from a single sample in a study of control samples from healthy donors and cancer patients (dated by TCRdb to between 2020 and 2021). To prepare the library, the immunoSEQ multiplex PCR assay was applied. TCRdb carries this immuneACCESS record with in-frame sequences only. Its versions omit some clonotypes, under half of them owing to an unresolved V gene in the studies checked, with the rest unexplained. For this sample there are roughly 450,000 clones; over 75% appear just once. Around 6.4% of the sample is taken by the ten largest. Sequencing input: PBMCs. All receptors derive from a man aged 40-55 years with head and neck cancer.

The CDR3 loop is CAWSYNSPGELFF. DNA of the CDR3: TGTGCCTGGAGCTATAATAGCCCCGGGGAGCTGTTTTTT. The chain combines TRBV30 with TRBJ2-2; no clear D. CDR3 length: 13 residues. CDR1 is GTSNPN, CDR2 SVGIG, per germline (reference sequence). The V and J ends lost 3 bases and 6 bases respectively, with 11 bases between them.

Details on this clone: This CDR3 is missing its conserved last phenylalanine or tryptophan, likely due to a read error. This chain connects TRBV27 to TRBJ1-5, with a tentative D call TRBD1 (5 bases). Trimming took 4 bases from V and 0 from J, leaving 13 bases between them. The CDR3 is made up of 16 amino acids. Germline-derived CDR1 and CDR2 are MNHEY and SMNVEV (reference sequence). The CDR3 bases are TGTGCCAGCAGTTCCTGGGGGGGAAATAGCAATCAGCCCCAGCATCTT. It encodes CASSSWGGNSNQPQHL.

The chain employs TRBV7-9 and TRBJ1-4; tentatively, D is TRBD1 (6 bases). This CDR3 has 18 residues. The V end lost 5 bases, the J end lost 0 bases, and 19 bases lay between the germline ends. Germline V gene lookup returns CDR1 SEHNR and CDR2 FQNEAQ (reference sequence). CDR3 in DNA: TGTGCCAGCAGCACTGTGACGACCTACAGGGCAACTAATGAAAAACTGTTTTTT. Protein sequence: CASSTVTTYRATNEKLFF. Full variable domain (missing parts from reference TRBV7-9 and TRBJ1-4): DTGVSQNPRHKITKRGQNVTFRCDPISEHNRLYWYRQTLGQGPEFLTYFQNEAQLEKSRLLSDRFSAERPKGSFSTLEIQRTEQGDSAMYLCASSTVTTYRATNEKLFFGSGTQLSVL.

J is TRBJ1-1 and V is TRBV3-1 (or the pseudogene TRBV3-2); maybe TRBD1 (6 bases). CDR3 size: 14 residues. Trimming shortened V by 4 bases and J by 4 bases, and 13 bases separated the two germline ends. Germline CDR1 reads LGHDT; CDR2 reads YNNKEL (reference sequence). CDR3 in amino acids: CASSPEGGITEAFF. CDR3 nucleotide sequence: TGTGCCAGCAGCCCCGAGGGGGGGATCACTGAAGCTTTCTTT.

This clone was counted once. The rearrangement joins TRBV30 to TRBJ2-2; D remains ambiguous. The CDR3 consists of 13 residues. Germline V gene data show CDR1 as GTSNPN and CDR2 as SVGIG (reference sequence). V lost 5 bases, J lost 5 bases, and 12 bases lay in between. CDR3 in amino acids: CAWDHLVTGELFF. The CDR3 DNA reads as TGTGCCTGGGACCACTTGGTTACCGGGGAGCTGTTTTTT.

The V call is TRBV29-1, the J call TRBJ2-5, with D tentatively TRBD1 (6 bases). The ends were cut back, 6 bases at V and 5 bases at J, with 16 bases in the middle. There are 13 residues in the CDR3. Germline V gene lookup returns CDR1 SQVTM and CDR2 ANQGSEA. The CDR3 bases are TGCAGCGTCGATCAGGGGTGGGGGGAGACCCAGTACTTC. Translation gives CSVDQGWGETQYF.

The chain has TRBV5-4 and TRBJ2-1; the D gene is possibly TRBD2 (6 bases). Between the trimmed V and J ends, which lost 0 bases and 7 bases, there was a span of 14 bases. CDR1 is SGHNT, CDR2 YYREEE, per germline (reference sequence). The CDR3 is 15 residues long. DNA for the CDR3: TGTGCCAGCAGCTTGGTGGGGGGTGGAGCGAATGAGCAGTTCTTC. Protein sequence: CASSLVGGGANEQFF.

The CDR3 is CAWNPTGIGNTIYF. DNA of the CDR3: TGTGCCTGGAACCCGACAGGGATTGGAAACACCATATATTTT. V is TRBV30 and J is TRBJ1-3; 7 nucleotides agree with TRBD1. Germline CDR1 reads GTSNPN; CDR2 reads SVGIG (reference sequence). Trimming cost V 4 bases and J 3 bases; bases outside gene matches: 6. The CDR3 spans 14 residues.

The V and J genes are TRBV7-2 and TRBJ1-6; no clear D. The CDR3 covers 16 residues. Per germline, CDR1 SGHTA and CDR2 FQGNSA. The germline V and J ends were trimmed by 5 bases and 7 bases, with 18 bases remaining between them. The CDR3 DNA follows: TGTGCCAGCAGCCTCCGAGCCAGACTTCTAAATTCACCCCTCCACTTT. Its translation: CASSLRARLLNSPLHF.

The chain combines TRBV19 with TRBJ2-4; 7 positions match TRBD1. V shed 3 bases and J 8 bases; nucleotides not matched to a gene: 13. Germline V gives CDR1 LNHDA, CDR2 SQIVND (reference sequence). The CDR3 totals 16 residues. In DNA, the CDR3 is TGTGCCAGTAGTATCCTCGGACAGGCCGGCGGGCACATTCAGTACTTC. Translation gives CASSILGQAGGHIQYF.

The V call is TRBV19, the J call TRBJ1-2; 7 bases align to TRBD1. The V segment lost 4 bases and the J segment 2 bases; nucleotides outside the gene matches: 4. This CDR3 has 14 amino acids. The germline gives CDR1 LNHDA, CDR2 SQIVND (reference sequence). CDR3 residues: CASSTTDRNYGYTF. Written as DNA, the CDR3 is TGTGCCAGTAGTACTACGGACAGGAACTATGGCTACACCTTC.

The rearrangement joins TRBV25-1 to TRBJ2-7; D uncertain. V was clipped by 1 base and J by 2 bases, with 9 bases between them. Germline V gene sequence: CDR1 MGHDK, CDR2 SYGVNS. The CDR3 has 14 amino acids. CDR3 nucleotide sequence: TGTGCCAGCAGTGAATGGGCGGAGACCTACGAGCAGTACTTC. It yields the protein CASSEWAETYEQYF.

The V gene is TRBV6-1, the J gene TRBJ1-5; 8 bases line up with TRBD1. From germline, CDR1 is MNHNS and CDR2 SASEGT. CDR3 length: 14 amino acids. Trimming removed 2 bases from V and 7 bases from J; junction bases left unmatched: 4. CDR3 residues: CASSEWTGSQPQHF. The CDR3 DNA follows: TGTGCCAGCAGTGAATGGACAGGGTCGCAGCCCCAGCATTTT.

The sample holds one count of this clone. The rearrangement uses TRBV3-1 (or the pseudogene TRBV3-2) and TRBJ1-5; 8 bases line up with TRBD1. The V gene end was trimmed by 4 bases and the J gene end by 15 bases; junction bases not matched to a gene: 14. The CDR3 is made up of 14 amino acids. CDR1 is LGHDT and CDR2 is YNNKEL in the germline V gene (reference sequence). CDR3 DNA sequence: TGTGCCAGCAGCCCCGGGACAGGCCTAACCTTTCGGCATTTT. This gives the protein CASSPGTGLTFRHF.

CDR3: CSASWAGAIPAHEQYF. Here the CDR3 DNA reads TGCAGTGCTAGTTGGGCAGGGGCTATTCCCGCCCACGAGCAGTACTTC. The chain couples TRBV20-1 to TRBJ2-7, with D perhaps TRBD1 (6 bases). Between the trimmed V and J ends, which lost 3 bases and 5 bases, there was a span of 23 bases. The length of the CDR3 is 16 residues. Germline V gives CDR1 DFQATT, CDR2 SNEGSKA (reference sequence).

The CDR3 is CASSSWKPEAGETQYF. CDR3 coding DNA: TGTGCCAGCAGTTCTTGGAAACCCGAAGCCGGGGAGACCCAGTACTTC. This sequence joins TRBV27 and TRBJ2-5; D gene uncertain. Germline V lookup: CDR1 MNHEY, CDR2 SMNVEV (reference sequence). The CDR3 is 16 residues long. With 4 bases removed from V and 5 bases from J, the gap between germline ends came to 20 bases.

This chain uses TRBV27 with TRBJ1-1, with TRBD1 identical over 7 bases. The CDR3 runs 14 residues. Per germline, CDR1 MNHEY and CDR2 SMNVEV (reference sequence). V shed 2 bases and J 4 bases; nucleotides not matched to a gene: 4. The CDR3: CASSLDRDATEAFF. CDR3 sequence (DNA): TGTGCCAGCAGTTTAGACAGGGATGCCACTGAAGCTTTCTTT.

This clone was counted a single time. V is TRBV12-3 or TRBV12-4 and J is TRBJ1-6; unclear D gene. Trimming removed 3 bases from V and 10 bases from J, with 10 bases in between. This CDR3 is built from 13 residues. The CDR3 loop reads CASSFGEKSPLHF. The CDR3 bases are TGTGCCAGCAGTTTTGGGGAGAAATCACCCCTCCACTTT.

The V and J genes are TRBV9 and TRBJ1-2; the match to TRBD1 covers 7 bases. V lost 3 bases and J lost 1; bases outside the gene matches: 9. The CDR3 length is 16 residues. Germline values: CDR1 SGDLS, CDR2 YYNGEE. CDR3 bases: TGTGCCAGCAGCGGAGACCCCAGGGGGTTTAACTATGGCTACACCTTC. Amino acid sequence: CASSGDPRGFNYGYTF.

The chain couples TRBV7-8 to TRBJ1-5; no clear D. CDR3 length equals 17 residues. V lost 2 bases to trimming and J lost 5 bases, with 19 bases between them. Germline V gene data show CDR1 as SGHVS and CDR2 as FQNEAQ. The CDR3 spells CASSLYPLEARYQPQHF. In DNA, the CDR3 is TGTGCCAGCAGCTTATACCCCTTAGAGGCTCGGTATCAGCCCCAGCATTTT.

The rearrangement uses TRBV29-1 and TRBJ2-7, with D possibly called TRBD1 or TRBD2 (7 bases each). The length of the CDR3 is 15 residues. V lost 5 bases, J lost 3 bases, and 20 bases lay in between. The V gene's germline CDR1 is SQVTM and CDR2 ANQGSEA. CDR3 protein: CSVSREGAGNYEQYF. The CDR3 DNA reads as TGCAGCGTTTCCAGGGAGGGGGCAGGAAACTACGAGCAGTACTTC.

This chain uses TRBV3-1 (or the pseudogene TRBV3-2) with TRBJ1-1; D gene ambiguous. This CDR3 is 17 amino acids long. Germline lookup yields CDR1 LGHDT and CDR2 YNNKEL (reference sequence). With 2 bases removed from V and 4 bases from J, the gap between germline ends came to 20 bases. The DNA of the CDR3 is TGTGCCAGCAGCCAATTACGAGTTTATCGGAGGAGCACTGAAGCTTTCTTT. It yields the protein CASSQLRVYRRSTEAFF.

This clone was recorded once. Other DNA sequences in this specimen translate into the identical CDR3. The CDR3, as DNA: TGCAGTGCCAGGGACACTGAAGCTTTCTTT. Translated: CSARDTEAFF. This sequence joins TRBV20-1 and TRBJ1-1; D is possibly TRBD1 (5 bases). V was clipped by 6 bases and J by 3 bases, with 5 bases between them. This CDR3 spans 10 amino acids. Germline CDR1 and CDR2: DFQATT and SNEGSKA (reference sequence).

The chain recombines TRBV4-1 with TRBJ2-1; unclear D gene. CDR1 and CDR2 (germline): MGHRA, YSYEKL. This CDR3 comprises 17 residues. Trimming shortened V by 0 bases and J by 7 bases, and 19 bases separated the two germline ends. CDR3 in DNA: TGCGCCAGCAGCCAAGATGTGGCAAAACCCCCGGAGAATGAGCAGTTCTTC. Its protein is CASSQDVAKPPENEQFF.

This chain links TRBV9 with TRBJ1-1; 10 nucleotides agree with TRBD1. The CDR3 spans 14 residues. Germline CDR1 SGDLS, CDR2 YYNGEE. V trimming: 0 bases; J trimming: 6 bases; junction bases outside the gene matches: 2. As DNA, the CDR3 is TGTGCCAGCAGCGTAGGGGACAGGGGCTCTGAAGCTTTCTTT. The encoded protein is CASSVGDRGSEAFF.

This sequence joins TRBV21-1 and TRBJ2-5; TRBD1 is the table's D call, not checked against the DNA. TRBV21-1 is marked as a pseudogene. The CDR3 extends over 15 amino acids. CDR3 region: CASSTSGVSQETQYF. The CDR3 nucleotides are TGTGCCAGCAGCACCTCAGGGGTTAGTCAAGAGACCCAGTACTTC.

The V gene is TRBV3-1 (or the pseudogene TRBV3-2), the J gene TRBJ1-3, with 9 bases aligning to TRBD1. V lost 1 base, J lost 0 bases, and 10 bases stayed unmatched. CDR3 length: 19 amino acids. In germline, CDR1 is LGHDT, CDR2 YNNKEL (reference sequence). CDR3 protein: CASSQAYRGLLSSGNTIYF. CDR3 bases: TGTGCCAGCAGCCAAGCTTACAGGGGGCTCCTGAGCTCTGGAAACACCATATATTTT.